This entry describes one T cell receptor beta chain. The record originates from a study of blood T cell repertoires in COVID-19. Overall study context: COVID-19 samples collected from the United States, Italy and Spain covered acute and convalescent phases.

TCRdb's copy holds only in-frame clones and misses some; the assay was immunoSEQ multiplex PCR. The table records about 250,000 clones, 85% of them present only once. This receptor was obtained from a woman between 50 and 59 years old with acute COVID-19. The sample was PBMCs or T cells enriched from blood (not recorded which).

The CDR3 loop is CASSLVGNQPQHF. In DNA, the CDR3 is TGTGCCAGCAGCTTAGTCGGCAATCAGCCCCAGCATTTT. This sequence joins TRBV7-9 and TRBJ1-5; D remains unclear. Germline V lookup: CDR1 SEHNR, CDR2 FQNEAQ (reference sequence). Trimming removed 1 base at V and 2 bases at J, with 3 bases between. There are 13 residues in the CDR3.